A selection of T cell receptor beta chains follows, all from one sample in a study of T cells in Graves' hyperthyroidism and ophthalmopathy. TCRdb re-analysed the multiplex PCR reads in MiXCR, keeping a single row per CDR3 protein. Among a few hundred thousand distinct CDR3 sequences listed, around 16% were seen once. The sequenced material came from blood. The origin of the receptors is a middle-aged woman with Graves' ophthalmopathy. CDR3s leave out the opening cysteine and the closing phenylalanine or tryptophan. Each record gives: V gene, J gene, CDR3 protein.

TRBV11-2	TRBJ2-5	ASEVAGGARETQY
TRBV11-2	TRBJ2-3	ASSSVAGGLPSTDTQY
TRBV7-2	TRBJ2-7	ASSSGGGGEQY
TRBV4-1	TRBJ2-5	ASSQSRNYPQETQY
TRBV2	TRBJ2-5	ASSEGQGGGETQY
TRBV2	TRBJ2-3	ASEGQRGPDTQY
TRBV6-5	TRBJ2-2	ASSYAGQGSLRRELF
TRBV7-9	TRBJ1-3	ASSLEIGGNTIY
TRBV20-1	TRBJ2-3	SAIRGISTDTQY
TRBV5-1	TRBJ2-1	ASSPTSGAPNEQF
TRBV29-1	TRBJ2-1	SVSGGGAGIGNEQF
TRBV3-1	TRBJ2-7	ASSQGPQREGYEQY
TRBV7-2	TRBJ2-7	ASSPRTGETYEQY
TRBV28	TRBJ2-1	ASSLYPQSGRNNEQF
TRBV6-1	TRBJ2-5	ASSEVGRGETQY
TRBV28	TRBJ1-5	ASSFFSHQPQH
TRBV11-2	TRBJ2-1	ASSLGVGGGYNEQF
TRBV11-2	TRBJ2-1	ASSLELNNEQF
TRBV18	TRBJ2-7	ASSSGTGGREQY
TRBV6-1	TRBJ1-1	ASRHSSEAF
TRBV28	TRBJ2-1	ASTGDEGLHNEQF
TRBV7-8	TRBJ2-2	ASSSAGWVLNTGELF
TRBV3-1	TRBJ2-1	ASSQEGTGAYNEQF
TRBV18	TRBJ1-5	ASSPGPTNSNQPQH
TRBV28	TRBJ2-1	ASRWGGGDYNEQF
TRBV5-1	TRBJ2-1	ASSLDVAGGYNEQF
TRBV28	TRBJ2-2	ASSASTSGKSPGELF
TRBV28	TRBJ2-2	ASSFYPDLGTGELF
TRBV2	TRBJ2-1	ASTGRLGGRYNEQF
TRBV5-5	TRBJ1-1	ASSLRLQMNTEAF
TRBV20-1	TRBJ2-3	SASDYLRADTQY
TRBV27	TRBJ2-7	ASSSSLAVSSYEQY
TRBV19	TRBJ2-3	ASSIHGGGTDTQY
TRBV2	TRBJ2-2	ASSPRTSGVPDPGELF
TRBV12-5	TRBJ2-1	ASGLYNGGPYNEQF
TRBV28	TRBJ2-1	ASSGTSRVNEQF
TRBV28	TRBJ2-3	ASSSTGSGIRDTQY
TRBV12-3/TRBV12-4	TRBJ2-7	ASSPDSGSFYEQY
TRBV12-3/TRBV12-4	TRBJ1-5	ASSRTGPSNQPQH
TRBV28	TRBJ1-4	ASSWGGGDEKLF
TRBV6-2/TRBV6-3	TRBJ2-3	ASSYRSGGTDTQY
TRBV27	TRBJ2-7	ASSFAAGVYEQY
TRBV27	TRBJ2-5	ASSLRGGPGWETQY
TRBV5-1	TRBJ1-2	ASSQGTGGANGYT
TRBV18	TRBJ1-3	ASSPGEGGGTTIY